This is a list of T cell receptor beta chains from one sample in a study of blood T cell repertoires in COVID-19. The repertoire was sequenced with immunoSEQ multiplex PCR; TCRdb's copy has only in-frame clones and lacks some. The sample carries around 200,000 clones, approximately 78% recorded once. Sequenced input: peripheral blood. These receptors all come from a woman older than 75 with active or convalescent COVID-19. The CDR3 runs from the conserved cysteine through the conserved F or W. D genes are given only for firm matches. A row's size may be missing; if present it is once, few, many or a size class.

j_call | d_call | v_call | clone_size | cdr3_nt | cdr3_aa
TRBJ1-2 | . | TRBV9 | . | TGTGCCAGCACAAGGGACACTAACTATGGCTACACCTTC | CASTRDTNYGYTF
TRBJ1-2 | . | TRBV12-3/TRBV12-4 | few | TGTGCCAGCAGTTTTTCGGACTATGGCTACACCTTC | CASSFSDYGYTF
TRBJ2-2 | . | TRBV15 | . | TGTGCCACCAGCAGAGATGATCGGTCGGGGACCGGGGAGCTGTTTTTT | CATSRDDRSGTGELFF
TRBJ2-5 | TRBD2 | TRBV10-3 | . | TGTGCCACCCTAGCGGGGGGGAACCAAGAGACCCAGTACTTC | CATLAGGNQETQYF
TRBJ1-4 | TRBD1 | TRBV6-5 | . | TGTGCCAGCAGTCATAGACAGGGTAGGACTGAAAAACTGTTTTTT | CASSHRQGRTEKLFF
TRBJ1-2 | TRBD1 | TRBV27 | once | TGTGCCAGCAGCCCAAAAACAGGGGGAGACTATGGCTACACCTTC | CASSPKTGGDYGYTF
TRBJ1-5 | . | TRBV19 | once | TGTGCCAGTAGTATCCCTCGGCCAGGGCCCTTTGGGAGCAATCAGCCCCAGCATTTT | CASSIPRPGPFGSNQPQHF
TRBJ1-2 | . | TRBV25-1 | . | TGTGCCAGCAGTGTAGCGGGAAACTATGGCTACACCTTC | CASSVAGNYGYTF
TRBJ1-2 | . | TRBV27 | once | TGTGCCAGCAGTTTATATCCCCGACCAGGGTATGGCTACACCTTC | CASSLYPRPGYGYTF
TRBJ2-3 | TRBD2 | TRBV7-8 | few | TGTGCCAGCAGCCACAGCGGGGGAAAAACAGATACGCAGTATTTT | CASSHSGGKTDTQYF
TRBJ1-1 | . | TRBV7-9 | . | TGTGCCAGCAGGGAGGGAACTGAAGCTTTCTTT | CASREGTEAFF
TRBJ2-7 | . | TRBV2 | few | TGTGCCAGCAGTGAATTGTGGTCGAGCTCCTACGAGCAGTACTTC | CASSELWSSSYEQYF
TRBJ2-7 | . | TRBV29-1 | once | TGCAGCGTTCGGGACCTAACAGGGAACTACGAGCAGTACTTC | CSVRDLTGNYEQYF
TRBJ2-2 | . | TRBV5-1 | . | TGCGCCAGCAGCTTGGCTTTGAACCGGGAGCGCCATTACACCGGGGAGCTGTTTTTT | CASSLALNRERHYTGELFF
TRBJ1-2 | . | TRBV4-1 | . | TGCGCCAGCAGCCAAGGGTCGGACAGTTCCTATGGCTACACCTTC | CASSQGSDSSYGYTF
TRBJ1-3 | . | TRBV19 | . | TGTGCCAGTATGGAGGGAATCAGCTCTGGAAACACCATATATTTT | CASMEGISSGNTIYF
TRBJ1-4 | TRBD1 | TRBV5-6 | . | TGTGCCAGCAGCTTGGGACAGGGGATAGCAACTAATGAAAAACTGTTTTTT | CASSLGQGIATNEKLFF
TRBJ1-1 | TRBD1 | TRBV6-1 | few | TGTGCCAGCAGTGAATCATGGACAGGGATGAACACTGAAGCTTTCTTT | CASSESWTGMNTEAFF
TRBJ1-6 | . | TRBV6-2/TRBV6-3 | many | TGTGCCAGCAGTTACGGTAGATCACCCCTCCACTTT | CASSYGRSPLHF
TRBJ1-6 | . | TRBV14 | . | TGTGCCAGCAGCCACACTACAGGGAGTTCACCCCTCCACTTT | CASSHTTGSSPLHF
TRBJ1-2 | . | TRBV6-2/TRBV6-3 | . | TGTGCCAGCAGTTATGATCCAGGCTATGGCTACACCTTC | CASSYDPGYGYTF
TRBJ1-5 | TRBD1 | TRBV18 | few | TGTGCCAGCTCGAAAGGGACAGGGGGGCAGCCCCAGCATTTT | CASSKGTGGQPQHF
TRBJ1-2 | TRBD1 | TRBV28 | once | TGTGCCAGCAGTACCTCGGGGACAGGTTTTCACTATGGCTACACCTTC | CASSTSGTGFHYGYTF
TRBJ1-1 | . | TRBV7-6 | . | TGTGCCAGCAGCTTAAGGCCCCTTGGAGCCCTGGGGGCACCTGAAGCTTTCTTT | CASSLRPLGALGAPEAFF
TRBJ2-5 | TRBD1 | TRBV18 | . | TGTGCCAGCTCACTTTGGACAGGGCGAAGGCAAGAGACCCAGTACTTC | CASSLWTGRRQETQYF
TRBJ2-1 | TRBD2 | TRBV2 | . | TGTGCCAGCAGAGCGTTTGGGCTAGCGGAAAACAATGAGCAGTTCTTC | CASRAFGLAENNEQFF
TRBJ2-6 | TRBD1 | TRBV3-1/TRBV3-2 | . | TGTGCCAGCAGCCAAGACAGGGGGCGGGAATTACGCTCTGGGGCCAACGTCCTGACTTTC | CASSQDRGRELRSGANVLTF
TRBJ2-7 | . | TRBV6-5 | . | TGTGCCAGCAGCCCGAGGACTTGGAGCGAGCAGTACTTC | CASSPRTWSEQYF
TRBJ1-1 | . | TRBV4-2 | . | TGTGCCAGCACCCCCGGATCTGACAGGAACACTGAAGCTTTCTTT | CASTPGSDRNTEAFF
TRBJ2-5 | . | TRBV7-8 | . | TGTGCCAGCAGCTCCAGACCGGCGGGCCGGGAGACCCAGTACTTC | CASSSRPAGRETQYF
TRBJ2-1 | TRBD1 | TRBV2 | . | TGTGCCAGCAGTGAACGGACAGGGCTGTTGGATGAGCAGTTCTTC | CASSERTGLLDEQFF
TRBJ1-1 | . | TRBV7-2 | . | TGTGCCAGCAGAGGGCAGGGCATGTACACTGAAGCTTTCTTT | CASRGQGMYTEAFF
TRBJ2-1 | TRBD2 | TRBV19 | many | TGTGCCAGTCGGACTAGCGGGGGCCGGGGGCAGTTCTTC | CASRTSGGRGQFF
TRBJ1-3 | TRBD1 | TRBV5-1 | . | TGCGCCAGCAGCCCCTTGACAGGGGAAAACACCATATATTTT | CASSPLTGENTIYF
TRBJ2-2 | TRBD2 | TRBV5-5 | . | TGTGCCAGCAGCTTCCTAGCGGGGGGGCCCCGGGGCACCGGGGAGCTGTTTTTT | CASSFLAGGPRGTGELFF